The sample holds a few counts of the clone carrying this T cell receptor (beta chain). Its specificity is not known. Treatment in this sample: roughly 18 received Ad26.COV2.S at low or high dose, single or two shots; about five received placebo; per-sample allocation not given. It was on day 63 after the first vaccine or placebo injection that samples were taken. In the vaccine, an Ad26 vector expressed the SARS-CoV-2 spike of the Wuhan strain. These data belong to a study of Ad26.COV2.S vaccination and SARS-CoV-2 variants. As for the study in general: Once, or twice with 56 days between doses, Ad26.COV2.S was given intramuscularly.

Study-level results: Post-vaccination spike-specific CD8+ and CD4+ T cell responses reportedly had substantial breadth.

CDR3 length equals 13 residues. Trimming removed 7 bases from V and 8 bases from J; junction bases left unmatched: 8. CDR1 is SQVTM and CDR2 is ANQGSEA in the germline V gene. Generated by immunoSEQ multiplex PCR, the TCRdb table keeps only in-frame clones and is missing some. The data hold about 350,000 clones, with 86% observed a single time. This receptor was taken from a person aged 18 to 65 who received the Ad26.COV2.S COVID-19 vaccine or a placebo. The chain has TRBV29-1 and TRBJ1-2, with TRBD1 matching over 12 bases. Sequenced here: peripheral blood, sampled in a trial of Ad26.COV2.S vaccine versus placebo. CDR3: CSAEGQGAKGYTF. CDR3 sequence (DNA): TGCAGCGCCGAGGGACAGGGGGCAAAAGGCTACACCTTC.